The present T cell receptor (beta chain) was sequenced within a study of monozygotic twins with inflammatory bowel disease. Study-wide findings and caveats: Between concordant and discordant twins, repertoire similarity failed to differ, a result that limited power may explain.

The germline V gene has CDR1 SNHLY and CDR2 FYNNEI. The CDR3 loop spans 13 amino acids. Comment on this clonotype: Its antigen remains unidentified.

Every TCR library drew on about 3,700 ng of total RNA. Following a re-call of the 5' RACE reads, TCRdb has one entry per CDR3 protein and lacks DNA. The table lists about 200,000 distinct CDR3 sequences. The receptor's source is a human donor with ulcerative colitis or Crohn's disease, or a healthy co-twin of an affected twin (not recorded which). The sequencing sample was made of blood. V gene TRBV2 combines with J gene TRBJ2-7; TCRdb indicates TRBD1, and absent DNA this call remains unverified. CDR3: CASSGPGTNEQYF.